This paragraph reports one TCR beta chain. The antigen is not known. An Oncomine TCR Beta short-read assay was used to sequence the DNA from cultured CD4+ T cells. In TCRdb, the PCR reads were re-called with MiXCR into one record per CDR3 protein. Here the sample spans about 11,000 distinct CDR3 sequences, around 70% being singletons. The data stem from a study of vaccination and CD4 T cells after COVID-19. Study details: The post-vaccine samples came a median 72 days after dose two (range 14 to 241). Overlapping spike pools from SARS-CoV-2 and HCoV-NL63, HCoV-OC43 and HCoV-229E served as culture stimuli.

The V and J ends lost 6 bases and 11 bases respectively, with 22 bases between them. CDR1 MDHEN and CDR2 SYDVKM come from the germline V gene. The CDR3 has 14 residues. Treatment specified: roughly 10-day PBMC culture with coronavirus spike peptide pools or control peptides (ViraFEST assay). PCR-confirmed positives ranged from March to December 2020, preceding US Alpha, Beta and Delta variants. The sequencing input was CD4+ T cells from blood, cultured in vitro. The receptor was isolated from a human donor who had recovered from COVID-19. The rearrangement joins TRBV28 to TRBJ1-1; weak D call: TRBD1 (5 bases). The CDR3 region has the DNA TGTGCCAGCAGCCGAACCCTGACAGTGTATGCGGCTTTCTTT. It translates to CASSRTLTVYAAFF.